The T cell receptor beta chain under discussion was sequenced for a study of early T cells in non-severe SARS-CoV-2 infection (dated by TCRdb to about 2021). Background on the whole study: TCR sequencing used bulk RNA from unsorted whole blood, so alpha and beta chains could not be paired. Summary of the overall study and its limitations: Matching against VDJdb was skewed toward anti-spike CD8 responses, likely underestimated virus-specific expansions, and missed private and CD4 specificities.

On this clonotype: This receptor's antigen is unknown. No base-level quality is on record; no much larger clone is a single base apart.

Library preparation employed 5' RACE. Sequencer: NextSeq 500. In the TCR library protocol, unique molecular identifiers were attached to individual cDNA molecules to correct for PCR bias and sequencing error. TCR alpha and beta chains were both sequenced, and the abundances of alpha and beta sequences in each sample were closely correlated with each other. The published analysis was carried out like this. Decombinator V4 was used to perform V gene, J gene and CDR3 annotation of TCR sequences. Expanded TCRs were defined as changing significantly between any two time points under a Poisson model with p below 0.0001. TCR abundances were normalised to the total number of TCRs sequenced per sample and expressed as counts per million. TRAV1-2 paired with TRAJ12, TRAJ20 or TRAJ33 defined MAIT TCRs, while TRAV10 paired with TRAJ18 defined iNKT TCRs. VDJdb, accessed on 1 November 2021, was searched for TCRs annotated for CMV, EBV and SARS-CoV-2, and TCRs annotated for more than one antigen were excluded. Starting from the raw public reads, TCRdb applied fastp trimming at Q25, assembled clones with MiXCR and retained in-frame beta chains. Each CDR3 protein gets just one entry, which takes the most common genes and DNA from the rows behind it. The V and J calls and clone size come from TCRdb's table, not from the authors' own analysis. The sample profile shows 38,000 or so distinct CDR3 sequences; about 5% of them were found once. The top ten constitute around 15% of the sample.

V sheds 1 base and J sheds 0 bases, leaving 6 bases between their ends. CDR1 and CDR2 are read off the germline V gene as SGHTA and FQGNSA. The CDR3, from cysteine to phenylalanine, totals 14 residues. Only the CDR3 portion is preserved as DNA: 42 bases, with reading frame beginning at the first base. A case-control design nested within a healthcare worker cohort in London, UK, was used, with weekly nasopharyngeal swab PCR tests and blood sampling performed. Healthcare workers were recruited between 23 and 31 March 2020, during the week of the UK lockdown, and were followed weekly for up to about 15 weeks.

The receptor was isolated from an adult who was a healthcare worker with PCR-confirmed SARS-CoV-2 infection or an uninfected control (not recorded which). The sequenced sample was whole blood. The sequence joins TRBV7-2 to TRBJ1-1; a tentative D match to TRBD1 spans 5 bases. The CDR3 has the sequence CASSLGGMNTEAFF. In nucleotide form, the sequence is TGTGCCAGCAGCTTAGGGGGGATGAACACTGAAGCTTTCTTT.